A single sample gave rise to the 9 T cell receptor beta chains below, sequenced in a study of T cell repertoires in cytomegalovirus infection. MiXCR, applied by TCRdb to the reads, yields one record per CDR3 protein. The sample consists of 450,000 to 650,000 distinct CDR3 sequences, roughly 43% of them appearing once. Antigens for these TCRs are unknown. The starting material was cultured PBMCs, obtained from culture after CMV antigen stimulation. The receptors stem from a human donor in good health (CMV status not recorded). Some clones in this sample may be carry-over from other donors' samples.

CDR3 coding DNA: TGCGCCAGCAGCCCCGGAGGGGGGACACACAATCAGCCCCAGCATTTT. It encodes CASSPGGGTHNQPQHF. The chain recombines TRBV5-1 with TRBJ1-5; TRBD1 is a possible D gene (6 bases). Germline V gene sequence: CDR1 SGHRS, CDR2 YFSETQ. Trimming cost V 4 bases and J 3 bases, with 17 bases left between them. This CDR3 has 16 amino acids.

The gene calls are TRBV19 and TRBJ2-3; TRBD2 agrees at 7 bases. The CDR3 covers 15 residues. The ends lost 5 bases at V and 2 bases at J; junction bases unmatched: 7. CDR1 and CDR2 (germline): LNHDA, SQIVND (reference sequence). CDR3: CASSPGTTYTDTQYF. The CDR3, as DNA: TGTGCCAGTAGTCCCGGGACTACCTACACAGATACGCAGTATTTT. Using reference TRBV19 and TRBJ2-3 for the parts outside the CDR3, the full variable domain is DGGITQSPKYLFRKEGQNVTLSCEQNLNHDAMYWYRQDPGQGLRLIYYSQIVNDFQKGDIAEGYSVSREKKESFPLTVTSAQKNPTAFYLCASSPGTTYTDTQYFGPGTRLTVL.

This clonotype occurred a few times. The chain employs TRBV7-8 and TRBJ2-1; D unresolved. CDR3 length: 16 amino acids. Germline assignment: CDR1 SGHVS and CDR2 FQNEAQ. Trimming left V 5 bases short and J 3 bases short, with 17 bases between. CDR3 loop: CASSRGRLVSYNEQFF. The CDR3 coding sequence is TGTGCCAGCAGCCGCGGTCGGCTAGTAAGCTACAATGAGCAGTTCTTC.

This chain joins TRBV9 and TRBJ2-2; D possibly corresponds to TRBD2 (8 bases). This CDR3 contains 15 residues. V lost 7 bases, J lost 3 bases, and 16 bases lay in between. Germline assignment: CDR1 SGDLS and CDR2 YYNGEE. The CDR3 sequence is CASREGGGDTGELFF. The CDR3 nucleotides are TGTGCCAGCCGGGAGGGAGGGGGCGACACCGGGGAGCTGTTTTTT.

The gene calls are TRBV5-1 and TRBJ1-6, with D uncertain. V was pared by 2 bases and J by 8 bases, with 11 bases between. CDR3 length: 14 amino acids. CDR1 is SGHRS, CDR2 YFSETQ, per germline. The DNA for the CDR3 is TGCGCCAGCAGCTTCGGGGAGCCGGATTCACCCCTCCACTTT. It yields the protein CASSFGEPDSPLHF.

V and J are TRBV7-9 and TRBJ1-5; no firm D call. Trimming left V 1 base short and J 7 bases short, with 5 bases between. This CDR3 has 12 amino acids. Germline V gene sequence: CDR1 SEHNR, CDR2 FQNEAQ (reference sequence). Written as DNA, the CDR3 is TGTGCCAGCAGCTTAGGCCAGCAGCCCCAGCATTTT. Its translation: CASSLGQQPQHF.

This sequence joins TRBV15 and TRBJ1-1, with TRBD1 as a possible D gene (5 bases). Germline lookup yields CDR1 LNHNV and CDR2 YYDKDF (reference sequence). V was cut by 0 bases and J by 8 bases, with 13 bases left in between. The CDR3 has 14 residues. The CDR3 DNA follows: TGTGCCACCAGCAGAGACACTAAAAGGACAGAAGCTTTCTTT. Its translation: CATSRDTKRTEAFF. Variable domain in full (rest from reference TRBV15 and TRBJ1-1): DAMVIQNPRYQVTQFGKPVTLSCSQTLNHNVMYWYQQKSSQAPKLLFHYYDKDFNNEADTPDNFQSRRPNTSFCFLDIRSPGLGDTAMYLCATSRDTKRTEAFFGQGTRLTVV.

In this sample, this clonotype turned up many times. This rearrangement joins TRBV7-2 to TRBJ1-2; D is uncertain. V gave up 1 base and J gave up 2 bases, with 8 bases separating them. CDR3 length: 14 residues. In germline, CDR1 is SGHTA, CDR2 FQGNSA. CDR3 sequence (DNA): TGTGCCAGCAGCTTAGATGCAGCAAACTATGGCTACACCTTC. It translates to CASSLDAANYGYTF.

The genes are TRBV12-3 or TRBV12-4 and TRBJ1-5; D possibly corresponds to TRBD1 (6 bases). This CDR3 spans 14 amino acids. Between the trimmed V and J ends, which lost 3 bases and 11 bases, there was a span of 17 bases. The CDR3 DNA sequence: TGTGCCAGCAGTTTCACAGGAGGGCAGGGGTCCCAGCATTTT. Translated, it gives CASSFTGGQGSQHF.